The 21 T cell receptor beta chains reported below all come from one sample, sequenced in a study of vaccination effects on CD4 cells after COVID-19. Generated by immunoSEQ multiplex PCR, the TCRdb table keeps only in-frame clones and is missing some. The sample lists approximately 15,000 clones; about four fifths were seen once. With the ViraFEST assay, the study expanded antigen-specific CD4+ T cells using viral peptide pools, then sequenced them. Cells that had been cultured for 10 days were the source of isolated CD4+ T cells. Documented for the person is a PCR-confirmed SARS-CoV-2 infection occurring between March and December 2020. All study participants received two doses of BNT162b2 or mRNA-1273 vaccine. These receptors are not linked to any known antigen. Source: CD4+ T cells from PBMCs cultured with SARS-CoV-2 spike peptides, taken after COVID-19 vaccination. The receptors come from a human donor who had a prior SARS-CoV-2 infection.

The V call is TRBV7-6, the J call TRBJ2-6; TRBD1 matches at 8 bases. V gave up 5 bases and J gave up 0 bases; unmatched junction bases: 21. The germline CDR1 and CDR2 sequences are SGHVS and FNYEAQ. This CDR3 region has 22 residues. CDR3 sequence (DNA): TGTGCCAGCAGCCCACCGCCCGGCAGGGACAGGCGAACCTTCTCTGGGGCCAACGTCCTGACTTTC. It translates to CASSPPPGRDRRTFSGANVLTF. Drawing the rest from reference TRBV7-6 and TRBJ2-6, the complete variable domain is GAGVSQSPRYKVTKRGQDVALRCDPISGHVSLYWYRQALGQGPEFLTYFNYEAQQDKSGLPNDRFSAERPEGSISTLTIQRTEQRDSAMYRCASSPPPGRDRRTFSGANVLTFGAGSRLTVL.

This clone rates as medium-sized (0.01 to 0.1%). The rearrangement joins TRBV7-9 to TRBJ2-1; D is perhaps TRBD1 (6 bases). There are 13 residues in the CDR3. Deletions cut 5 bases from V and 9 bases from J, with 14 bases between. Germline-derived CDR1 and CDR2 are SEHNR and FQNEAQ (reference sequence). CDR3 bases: TGTGCCAGCAGCCCTACAGGGTTCGGTGAGCAGTTCTTC. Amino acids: CASSPTGFGEQFF.

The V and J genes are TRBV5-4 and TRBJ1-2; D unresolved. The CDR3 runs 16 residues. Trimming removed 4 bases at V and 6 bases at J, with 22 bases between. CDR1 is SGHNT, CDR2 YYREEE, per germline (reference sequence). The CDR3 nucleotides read TGTGCCAGCAGCGCAGCACAGACTAAGAGCAAAGATGGCTACACCTTC. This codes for CASSAAQTKSKDGYTF.

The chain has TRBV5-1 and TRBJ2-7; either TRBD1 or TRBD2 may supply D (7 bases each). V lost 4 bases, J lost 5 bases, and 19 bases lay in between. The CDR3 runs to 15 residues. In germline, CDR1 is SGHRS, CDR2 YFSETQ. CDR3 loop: CASSRGGEGAHEQYF. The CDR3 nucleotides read TGCGCCAGCAGCCGAGGTGGGGAGGGGGCCCACGAGCAGTACTTC.

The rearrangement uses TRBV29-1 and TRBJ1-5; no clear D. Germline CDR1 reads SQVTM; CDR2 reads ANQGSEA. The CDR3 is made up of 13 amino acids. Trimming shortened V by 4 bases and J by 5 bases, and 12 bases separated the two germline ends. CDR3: CSVALGLDQPQHF. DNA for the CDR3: TGCAGCGTTGCTTTGGGCCTGGATCAGCCCCAGCATTTT.

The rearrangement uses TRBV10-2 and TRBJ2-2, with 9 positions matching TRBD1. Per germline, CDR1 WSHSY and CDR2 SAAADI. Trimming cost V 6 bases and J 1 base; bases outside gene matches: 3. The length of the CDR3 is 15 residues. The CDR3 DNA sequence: TGCGCCAGCAGGATGGGACAGGGGAACACCGGGGAGCTGTTTTTT. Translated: CASRMGQGNTGELFF.

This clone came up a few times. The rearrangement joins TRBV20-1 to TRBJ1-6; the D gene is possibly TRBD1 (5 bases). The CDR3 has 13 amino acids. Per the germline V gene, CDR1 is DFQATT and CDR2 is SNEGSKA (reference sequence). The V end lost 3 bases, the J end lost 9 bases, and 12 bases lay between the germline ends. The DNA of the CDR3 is TGCAGTGCTAGTTGGGGCCTTAGTTCACCCCTCCACTTT. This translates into CSASWGLSSPLHF.

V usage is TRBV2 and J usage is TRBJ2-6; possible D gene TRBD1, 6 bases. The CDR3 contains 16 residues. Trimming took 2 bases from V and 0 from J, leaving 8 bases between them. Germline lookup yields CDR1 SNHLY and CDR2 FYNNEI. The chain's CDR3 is CASSEQGNSGANVLTF. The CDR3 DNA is TGTGCCAGCAGTGAACAGGGGAACTCTGGGGCCAACGTCCTGACTTTC. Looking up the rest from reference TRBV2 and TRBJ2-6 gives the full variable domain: EPEVTQTPSHQVTQMGQEVILRCVPISNHLYFYWYRQILGQKVEFLVSFYNNEISEKSEIFDDQFSVERPDGSNFTLKIRSTKLEDSAMYFCASSEQGNSGANVLTFGAGSRLTVL.

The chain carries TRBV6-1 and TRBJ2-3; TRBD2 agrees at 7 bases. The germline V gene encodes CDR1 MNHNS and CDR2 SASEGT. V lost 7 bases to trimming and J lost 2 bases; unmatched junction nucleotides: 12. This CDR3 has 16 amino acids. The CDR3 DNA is TGTGCCAGCACTAAAGCCGCCGGGACTACCACAGATACGCAGTATTTT. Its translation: CASTKAAGTTTDTQYF.

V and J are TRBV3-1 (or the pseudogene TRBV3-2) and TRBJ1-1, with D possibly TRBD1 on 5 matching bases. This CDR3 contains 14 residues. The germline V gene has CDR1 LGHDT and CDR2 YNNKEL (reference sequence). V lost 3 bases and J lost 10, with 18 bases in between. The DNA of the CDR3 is TGTGCCAGCAGCCACTCCCTGGCGGGGCCTGGAGCTTTCTTT. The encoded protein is CASSHSLAGPGAFF.

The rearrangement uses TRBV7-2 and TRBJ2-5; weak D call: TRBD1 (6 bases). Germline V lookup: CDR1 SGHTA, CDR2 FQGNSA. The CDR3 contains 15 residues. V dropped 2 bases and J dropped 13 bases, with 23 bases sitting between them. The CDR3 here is CASSLQPGHQAPMYF. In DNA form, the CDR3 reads TGTGCCAGCAGCTTACAGCCGGGACACCAGGCGCCCATGTACTTC.

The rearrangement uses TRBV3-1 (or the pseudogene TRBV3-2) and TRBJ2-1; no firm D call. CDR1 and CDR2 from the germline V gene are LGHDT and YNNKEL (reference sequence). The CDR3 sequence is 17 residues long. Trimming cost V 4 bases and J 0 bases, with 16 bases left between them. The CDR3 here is CASSPLISLSSYNEQFF. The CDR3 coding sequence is TGTGCCAGCAGCCCCCTTATTTCTCTCAGCTCCTACAATGAGCAGTTCTTC.

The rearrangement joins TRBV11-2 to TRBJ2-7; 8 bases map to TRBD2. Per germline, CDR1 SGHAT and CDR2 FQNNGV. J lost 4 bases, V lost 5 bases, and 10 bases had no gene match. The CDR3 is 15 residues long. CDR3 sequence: CASSPTSGVSYEQYF. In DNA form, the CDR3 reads TGTGCCAGCAGCCCCACTAGCGGTGTCTCATACGAGCAGTACTTC.

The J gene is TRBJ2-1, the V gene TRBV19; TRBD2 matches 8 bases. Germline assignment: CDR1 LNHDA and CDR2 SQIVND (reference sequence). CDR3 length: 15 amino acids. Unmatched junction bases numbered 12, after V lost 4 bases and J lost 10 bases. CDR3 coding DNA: TGTGCCAGTAGTAAAACTAGCGGAGGCGGGACCGAGCAGTTCTTC. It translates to CASSKTSGGGTEQFF.

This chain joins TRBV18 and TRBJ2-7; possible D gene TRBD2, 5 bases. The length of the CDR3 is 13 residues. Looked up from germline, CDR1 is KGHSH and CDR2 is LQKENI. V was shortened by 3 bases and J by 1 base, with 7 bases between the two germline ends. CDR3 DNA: TGTGCCAGCTCACCTCCGGGATCCTACGAGCAGTACTTC. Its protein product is CASSPPGSYEQYF.

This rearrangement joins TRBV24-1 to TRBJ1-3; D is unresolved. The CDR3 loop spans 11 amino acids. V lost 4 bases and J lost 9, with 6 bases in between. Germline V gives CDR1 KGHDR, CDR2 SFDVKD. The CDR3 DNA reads TGTGCCACCAGTGACCATGTCACCATATATTTT. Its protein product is CATSDHVTIYF.

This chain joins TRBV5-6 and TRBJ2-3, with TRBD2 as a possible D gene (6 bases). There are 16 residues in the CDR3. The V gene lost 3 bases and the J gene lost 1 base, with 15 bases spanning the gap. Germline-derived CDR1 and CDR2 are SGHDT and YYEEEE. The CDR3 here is CASSSTGTSRTDTQYF. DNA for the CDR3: TGTGCCAGCAGCTCTACTGGGACTTCCCGCACAGATACGCAGTATTTT. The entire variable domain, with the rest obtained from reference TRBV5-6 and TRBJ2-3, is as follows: DAGVTQSPTHLIKTRGQQVTLRCSPKSGHDTVSWYQQALGQGPQFIFQYYEEEERQRGNFPDRFSGHQFPNYSSELNVNALLLGDSALYLCASSSTGTSRTDTQYFGPGTRLTVL.

The CDR3 DNA is TGTGCCAGCACCGGAAACAGGGGGAATTCACCCCTCCACTTT. The encoded protein is CASTGNRGNSPLHF. V is TRBV7-9 and J is TRBJ1-6, with 8 bases that match TRBD1. Trimming cost V 7 bases and J 7 bases; bases outside gene matches: 6. CDR1 is SEHNR, CDR2 FQNEAQ, per germline (reference sequence). This CDR3 spans 14 amino acids.

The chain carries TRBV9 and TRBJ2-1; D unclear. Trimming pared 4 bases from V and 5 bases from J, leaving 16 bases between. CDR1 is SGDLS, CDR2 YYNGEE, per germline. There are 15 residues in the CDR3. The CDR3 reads CASSPSPVRDNEQFF. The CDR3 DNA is TGTGCCAGCAGCCCATCCCCCGTGCGAGACAATGAGCAGTTCTTC.

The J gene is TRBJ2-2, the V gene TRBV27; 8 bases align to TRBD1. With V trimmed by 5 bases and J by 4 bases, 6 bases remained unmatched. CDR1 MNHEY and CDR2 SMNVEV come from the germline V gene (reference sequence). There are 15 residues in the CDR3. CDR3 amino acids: CASSKQGEPTGELFF. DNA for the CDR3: TGTGCCAGCAGTAAACAGGGGGAACCCACCGGGGAGCTGTTTTTT.

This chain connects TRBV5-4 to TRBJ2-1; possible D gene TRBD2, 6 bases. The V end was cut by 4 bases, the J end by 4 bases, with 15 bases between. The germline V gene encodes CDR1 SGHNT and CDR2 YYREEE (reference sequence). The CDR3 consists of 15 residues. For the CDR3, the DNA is TGTGCCAGCAGCCCGACAGAGGGACTGTACAATGAGCAGTTCTTC. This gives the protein CASSPTEGLYNEQFF.